This entry concerns a single TCR beta chain. Its antigen is not known. Trimming shortened V by 2 bases and J by 6 bases, and 14 bases separated the two germline ends. Looked up from germline, CDR1 is MNHEY and CDR2 is SVGAGI. The length of the CDR3 is 15 residues. Positively selected for CCR7, the CD45RO-negative cells used as naive CD8 cells excluded terminally differentiated effector memory CD45RA+ cells. Each PCR replicate from the sorted subsets contained 150 to 250 ng DNA, which is roughly 33,000 T cell genomes. Assay: immunoSEQ multiplex PCR; the TCRdb copy retains only in-frame clones and omits some. The data show about 2.1 million clones, about 93% seen once. This record comes from a study of shared clonotypes between healthy human individuals. Study background: CD4 naive cells filled three plates per donor, CD4 memory three, CD8 naive two and CD8 memory one.

Overall study findings and caveats: Blood alone was sampled, and tissue repertoires likely differ. Across subsets, estimated richness was generally greater for naive than for memory populations.

This receptor was obtained from a man between 18 and 35 years old in good health. Some clones in this sample may be carry-over from other donors' samples. Sequenced sample: naive CD8+ T cells from PBMCs. The genes are TRBV6-5 and TRBJ2-1; D ambiguous. The CDR3 loop reads CASSYRTPWGNEQFF. The CDR3 DNA reads as TGTGCCAGCAGTTACCGGACCCCTTGGGGCAATGAGCAGTTCTTC.